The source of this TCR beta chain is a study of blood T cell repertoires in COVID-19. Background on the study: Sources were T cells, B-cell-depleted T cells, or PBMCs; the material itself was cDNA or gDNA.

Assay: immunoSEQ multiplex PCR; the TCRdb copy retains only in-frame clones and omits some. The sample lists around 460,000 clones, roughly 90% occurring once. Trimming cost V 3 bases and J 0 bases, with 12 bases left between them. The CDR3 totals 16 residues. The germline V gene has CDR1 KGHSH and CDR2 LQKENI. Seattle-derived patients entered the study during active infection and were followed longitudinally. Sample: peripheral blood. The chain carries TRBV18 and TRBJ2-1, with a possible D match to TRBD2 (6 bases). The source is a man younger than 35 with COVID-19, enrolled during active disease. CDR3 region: CASSPGDSPSYNEQFF. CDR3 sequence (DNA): TGTGCCAGCTCACCCGGGGACTCCCCCTCCTACAATGAGCAGTTCTTC.